This T cell receptor beta chain was recovered during a study of neurological immune-mediated disorders. Noted time point: longitudinal time-point 2. The sample holds many counts of this clonotype. The junction had 13 bases not matched to a gene; V was cut back by 5 bases and J by 5 bases. Germline CDR1 reads SGHTA; CDR2 reads FQGNSA. This CDR3 spans 16 amino acids. Synthesis of cDNA was carried out by template-switch 5'RACE. The reaction used 10-nucleotide random UMIs. MiXCR was run by TCRdb on the 5' RACE reads, yielding one entry per CDR3 protein. Among about 66,000 distinct CDR3 sequences listed, about 8.9% were seen once.

The sequence came from a man aged 25 to 40 in good health. The V and J genes are TRBV7-2 and TRBJ2-3, with 7 bases that match TRBD1. Sequencing was done on a sample of PBMCs. The CDR3 sequence is CASSPSSGTEQDTQYF. In nucleotides, the CDR3 is TGTGCCAGCAGCCCATCGTCCGGGACAGAGCAAGATACGCAGTATTTT.